A single sample gave rise to the 7 T cell receptor beta chains below, sequenced in a study of T cell changes during pregnancy in multiple sclerosis. Assay: immunoSEQ multiplex PCR; the TCRdb copy retains only in-frame clones and omits some. The sample consists of tens of thousands of clones, over 85% of them appearing once. The specimen comprised peripheral blood, sampled in the first trimester of pregnancy. The source of these receptors is a female donor in good health, enrolled as a control in a pregnancy study.

V usage is TRBV5-4 and J usage is TRBJ1-2; D is unclear. Trimming took 1 base from V and 0 from J, leaving 7 bases between them. The CDR3 spans 14 residues. Germline loops: CDR1 SGHNT, CDR2 YYREEE (reference sequence). The CDR3 bases are TGTGCCAGCAGCTTGCTCGGTTCTAACTATGGCTACACCTTC. Encoded protein: CASSLLGSNYGYTF.

The genes are TRBV9 and TRBJ1-2; 10 bases agree with TRBD1. This CDR3 comprises 15 residues. CDR1 and CDR2 (germline): SGDLS, YYNGEE. The V gene end was trimmed by 3 bases and the J gene end by 7 bases; junction bases not matched to a gene: 9. CDR3: CASSGAGTGVAGYTF. The CDR3 DNA reads TGTGCCAGCAGCGGGGCCGGGACAGGGGTTGCTGGCTACACCTTC.

This chain uses TRBV5-4 with TRBJ1-2, with D perhaps TRBD1 (5 bases). CDR1 and CDR2 (germline): SGHNT, YYREEE (reference sequence). Between the trimmed V and J ends, which lost 4 bases and 7 bases, there was a span of 17 bases. The CDR3 is 14 amino acids. CDR3 DNA sequence: TGTGCCAGCAGCCCTGGGTCTCCGGGGGGTGGCTACACCTTC. Translating gives CASSPGSPGGGYTF. Looking up the rest from reference TRBV5-4 and TRBJ1-2 gives the full variable domain: ETGVTQSPTHLIKTRGQQVTLRCSSQSGHNTVSWYQQALGQGPQFIFQYYREEENGRGNFPPRFSGLQFPNYSSELNVNALELDDSALYLCASSPGSPGGGYTFGSGTRLTVV.

The chain is built from TRBV28 and TRBJ2-7; 7 nucleotides match TRBD1. Germline V lookup: CDR1 MDHEN, CDR2 SYDVKM. The CDR3 is 14 amino acids. V trimming: 8 bases; J trimming: 0 bases; junction bases outside the gene matches: 7. The CDR3 DNA follows: TGTGCCAGCCTTACTCGGGACAGCTCCTACGAGCAGTACTTC. Protein product: CASLTRDSSYEQYF.

The chain combines TRBV21-1 with TRBJ2-5; TRBD1, the table's D call, was not compared with the DNA. TRBV21-1 is flagged as a pseudogene. This CDR3 is 18 amino acids long. CDR3 DNA sequence: TGTGCCAGCAGCAAAGCTCCCAACCGACAGGGGAAGGGAGAGACCCAGTACTTC. Protein: CASSKAPNRQGKGETQYF.

This clone was detected only once. The chain carries TRBV6-5 and TRBJ2-7; the D gene is possibly TRBD1 (6 bases). Germline loops: CDR1 MNHEY, CDR2 SVGAGI. This CDR3 has 14 amino acids. Trimming took 2 bases from V and 0 from J, leaving 8 bases between them. CDR3 sequence reads: CASSYQGYSYEQYF. DNA of the CDR3: TGTGCCAGCAGTTACCAGGGGTACTCCTACGAGCAGTACTTC.

The V and J genes are TRBV4-1 and TRBJ1-5, with a possible D match to TRBD1 (6 bases). The CDR3 has 19 amino acids. The V gene lost 3 bases and the J gene lost 3 bases, with 24 bases spanning the gap. Germline V gene lookup returns CDR1 MGHRA and CDR2 YSYEKL. The CDR3 sequence: CASSHPRMGGGNINQPQHF. Here the CDR3 DNA reads TGCGCCAGCAGCCATCCCCGGATGGGGGGGGGCAATATCAATCAGCCCCAGCATTTT.